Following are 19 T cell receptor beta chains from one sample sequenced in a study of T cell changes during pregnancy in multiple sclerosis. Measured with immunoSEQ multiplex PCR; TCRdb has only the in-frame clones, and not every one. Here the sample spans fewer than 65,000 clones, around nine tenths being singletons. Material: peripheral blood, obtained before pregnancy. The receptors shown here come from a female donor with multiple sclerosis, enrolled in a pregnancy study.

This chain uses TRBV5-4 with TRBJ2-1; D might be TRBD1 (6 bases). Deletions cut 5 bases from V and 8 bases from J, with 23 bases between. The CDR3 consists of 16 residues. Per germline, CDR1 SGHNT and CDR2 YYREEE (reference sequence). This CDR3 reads CASSSWGHQPYDEQFF. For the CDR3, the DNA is TGTGCCAGCAGTTCCTGGGGACACCAACCCTATGATGAGCAGTTCTTC.

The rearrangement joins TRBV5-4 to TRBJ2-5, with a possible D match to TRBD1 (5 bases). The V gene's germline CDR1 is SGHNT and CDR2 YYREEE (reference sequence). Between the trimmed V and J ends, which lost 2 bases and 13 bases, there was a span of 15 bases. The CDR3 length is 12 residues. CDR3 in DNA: TGTGCCAGCAGCTTAAGACAGACCGATCGGTACTTC. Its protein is CASSLRQTDRYF.

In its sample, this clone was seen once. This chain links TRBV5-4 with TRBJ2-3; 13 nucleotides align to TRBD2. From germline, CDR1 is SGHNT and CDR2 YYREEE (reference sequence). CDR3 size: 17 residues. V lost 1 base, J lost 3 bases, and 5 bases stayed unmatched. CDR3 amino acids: CASSLPLAGGPTDTQYF. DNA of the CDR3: TGTGCCAGCAGCTTGCCACTAGCGGGGGGGCCGACAGATACGCAGTATTTT.

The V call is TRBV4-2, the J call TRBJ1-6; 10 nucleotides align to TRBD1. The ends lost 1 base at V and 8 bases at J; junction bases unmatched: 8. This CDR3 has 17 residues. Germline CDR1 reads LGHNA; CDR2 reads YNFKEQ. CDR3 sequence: CASSQVSRGTGDSPLHF. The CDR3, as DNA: TGTGCCAGCAGCCAAGTGTCCAGAGGGACAGGGGATTCACCCCTCCACTTT.

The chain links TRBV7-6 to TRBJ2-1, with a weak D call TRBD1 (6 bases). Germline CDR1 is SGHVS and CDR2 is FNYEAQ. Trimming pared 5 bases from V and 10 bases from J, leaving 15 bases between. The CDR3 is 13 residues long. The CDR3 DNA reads TGTGCCAGCAGCCCCAACAGGGTTGAAGAGCAGTTCTTC. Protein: CASSPNRVEEQFF.

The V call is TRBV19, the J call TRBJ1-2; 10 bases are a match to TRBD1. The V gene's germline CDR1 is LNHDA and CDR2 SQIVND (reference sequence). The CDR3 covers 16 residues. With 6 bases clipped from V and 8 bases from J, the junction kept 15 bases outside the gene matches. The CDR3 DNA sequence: TGTGCCAGTAGCCGGGACAGGGGAAACGAAAAAAACGGCTACACCTTC. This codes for CASSRDRGNEKNGYTF.

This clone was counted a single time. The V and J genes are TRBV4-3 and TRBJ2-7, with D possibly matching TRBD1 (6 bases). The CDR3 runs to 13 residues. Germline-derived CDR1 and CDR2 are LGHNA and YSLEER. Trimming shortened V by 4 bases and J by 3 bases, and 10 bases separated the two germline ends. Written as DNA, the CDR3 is TGCGCCAGCAGCCGCGGACAGTACTACGAGCAGTACTTC. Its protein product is CASSRGQYYEQYF.

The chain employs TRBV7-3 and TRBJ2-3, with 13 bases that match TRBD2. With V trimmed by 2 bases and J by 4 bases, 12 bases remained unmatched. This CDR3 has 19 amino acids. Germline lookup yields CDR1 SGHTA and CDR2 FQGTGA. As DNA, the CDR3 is TGTGCCAGCAGCTTAGGAGTGACTAGCGGGGGGTGGGCTGCAGATACGCAGTATTTT. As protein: CASSLGVTSGGWAADTQYF.

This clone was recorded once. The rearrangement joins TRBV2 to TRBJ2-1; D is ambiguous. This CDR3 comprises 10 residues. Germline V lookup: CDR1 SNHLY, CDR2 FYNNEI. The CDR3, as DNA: TGTGGGCAATTGGTTAATGAGCAGTTCTTC. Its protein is CGQLVNEQFF.

The CDR3 DNA follows: TGTGCCAGCAGCTTAGAGGGACAGGATCAGCCCCAGCATTTT. Its translation is CASSLEGQDQPQHF. The rearrangement joins TRBV7-9 to TRBJ1-5, with 8 nucleotides matching TRBD1. The CDR3 has 14 residues. V lost 1 base and J lost 5; bases outside the gene matches: 1. Germline V CDR1 and CDR2: SEHNR, FQNEAQ (reference sequence).

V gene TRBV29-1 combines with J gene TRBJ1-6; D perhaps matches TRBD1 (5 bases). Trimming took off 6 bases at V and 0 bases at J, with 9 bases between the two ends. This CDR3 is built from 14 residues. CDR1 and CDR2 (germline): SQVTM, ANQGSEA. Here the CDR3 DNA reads TGCAGCGTGGCCCAGGGCTCCTATAATTCACCCCTCCACTTT. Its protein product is CSVAQGSYNSPLHF.

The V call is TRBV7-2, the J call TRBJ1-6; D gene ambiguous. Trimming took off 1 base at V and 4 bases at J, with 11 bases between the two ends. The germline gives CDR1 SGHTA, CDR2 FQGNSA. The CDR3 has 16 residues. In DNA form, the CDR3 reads TGTGCCAGCAGCTTAGGTTGGGCAGAGTATAATTCACCCCTCCACTTT. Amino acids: CASSLGWAEYNSPLHF.

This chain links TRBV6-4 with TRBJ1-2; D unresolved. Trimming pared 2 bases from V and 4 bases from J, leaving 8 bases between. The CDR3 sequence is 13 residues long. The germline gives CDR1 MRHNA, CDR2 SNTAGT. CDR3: CASSDNLGYGYTF. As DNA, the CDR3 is TGTGCCAGCAGTGACAATCTCGGCTATGGCTACACCTTC.

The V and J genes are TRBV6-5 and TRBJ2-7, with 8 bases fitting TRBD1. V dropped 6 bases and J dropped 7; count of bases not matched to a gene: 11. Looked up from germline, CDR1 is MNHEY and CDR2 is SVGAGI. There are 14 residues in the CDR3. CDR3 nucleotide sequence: TGTGCCAGCAGCCCTGGCCAGGGGGCGCAGGAGCAGTACTTC. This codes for CASSPGQGAQEQYF.

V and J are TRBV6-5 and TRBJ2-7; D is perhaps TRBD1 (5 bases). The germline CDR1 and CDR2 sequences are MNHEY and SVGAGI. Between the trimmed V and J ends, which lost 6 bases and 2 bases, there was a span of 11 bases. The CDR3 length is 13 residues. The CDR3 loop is CASRMTVTYEQYF. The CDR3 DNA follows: TGTGCCAGCAGGATGACAGTTACCTACGAGCAGTACTTC.

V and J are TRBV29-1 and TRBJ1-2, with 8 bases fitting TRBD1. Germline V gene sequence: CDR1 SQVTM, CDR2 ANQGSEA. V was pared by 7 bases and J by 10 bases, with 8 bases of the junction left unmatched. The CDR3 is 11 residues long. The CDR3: CSALDRVDYTF. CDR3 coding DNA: TGCAGCGCTTTGGACAGGGTAGACTACACCTTC.

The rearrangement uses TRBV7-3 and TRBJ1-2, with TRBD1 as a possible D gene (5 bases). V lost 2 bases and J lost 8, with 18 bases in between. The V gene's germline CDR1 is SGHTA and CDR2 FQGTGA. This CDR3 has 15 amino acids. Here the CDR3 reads CASSLRQANRGGYTF. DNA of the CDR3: TGTGCCAGCAGCTTACGTCAGGCTAACCGGGGGGGCTACACCTTC.

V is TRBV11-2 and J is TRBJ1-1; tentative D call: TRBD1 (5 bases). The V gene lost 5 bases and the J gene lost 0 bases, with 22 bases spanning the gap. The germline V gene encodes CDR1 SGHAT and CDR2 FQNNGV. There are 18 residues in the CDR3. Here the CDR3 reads CASSLGTGRPPLNTEAFF. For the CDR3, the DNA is TGTGCCAGCAGCCTAGGGACCGGGAGACCCCCACTGAACACTGAAGCTTTCTTT. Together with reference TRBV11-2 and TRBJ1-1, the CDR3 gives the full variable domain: EAGVAQSPRYKIIEKRQSVAFWCNPISGHATLYWYQQILGQGPKLLIQFQNNGVVDDSQLPKDRFSAERLKGVDSTLKIQPAKLEDSAVYLCASSLGTGRPPLNTEAFFGQGTRLTVV.

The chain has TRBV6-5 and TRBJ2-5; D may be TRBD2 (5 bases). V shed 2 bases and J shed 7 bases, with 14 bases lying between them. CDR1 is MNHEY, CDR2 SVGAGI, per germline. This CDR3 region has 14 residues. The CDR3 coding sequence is TGTGCCAGCAGTTACGCCGTCACAGAGGGGACCCAGTACTTC. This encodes CASSYAVTEGTQYF.